This is a list of T cell receptor beta chains from one sample in a study of blood T cell repertoires in COVID-19. Profiled with immunoSEQ multiplex PCR; TCRdb holds only in-frame clones, not every one. The sample shows about 110,000 clones, about 82% of them seen only once. The sequenced sample was peripheral blood. These receptors originate from a man older than 75 with COVID-19, enrolled during active disease. Each CDR3 is given with its conserved first and last residue. A D gene is named only where the DNA matches it firmly. Size is omitted from some rows. Given values are once, few, many or a class for expanded clones.

d_gene	j_gene	abundance	v_gene	CDR3nt	CDR3aa
TRBD2	TRBJ2-1	.	TRBV5-4	TGTGCCAGCAGCTTGGGGGGACTAGCGGCCAACTACAATGAGCAGTTCTTC	CASSLGGLAANYNEQFF
.	TRBJ1-3	.	TRBV21-1	TGTGCCAGCAGCAAAGAGGCGGGCTCTGGAAACACCATATATTTT	CASSKEAGSGNTIYF
.	TRBJ1-1	.	TRBV2	TGTGCCAGCAGTGAAGCGGGGGGAGGAACTGAAGCTTTCTTT	CASSEAGGGTEAFF
.	TRBJ2-3	.	TRBV9	TGTGCCAGCAGCCCCGCGAGCGCCGGCACAGATACGCAGTATTTT	CASSPASAGTDTQYF
.	TRBJ1-2	.	TRBV20-1	TGCAGTGCTAGTCGGAGTCTCTTTCAAGGCTACACCTTC	CSASRSLFQGYTF
TRBD1	TRBJ2-3	.	TRBV5-1	TGCGCCAGCAGCTTGGGACAGGGGGCCATCACAGATACGCAGTATTTT	CASSLGQGAITDTQYF
TRBD2	TRBJ2-1	.	TRBV10-2	TGCGCCAGCAGAGTAGCGGGACTACTAAAGAATGAGCAGTTCTTC	CASRVAGLLKNEQFF
.	TRBJ2-6	.	TRBV12-3/TRBV12-4	TGTGCCAGCATCCGCTCTGGGGCCAACGTCCTGACTTTC	CASIRSGANVLTF
TRBD1	TRBJ1-2	.	TRBV5-1	TGCGCCAGCAGCGACGGACAGGGGGCGATTGGCTACACCTTC	CASSDGQGAIGYTF
TRBD2	TRBJ2-1	.	TRBV4-2	TGTGCCAGCAGCCAAGAAGCCGGGACTAGCGGGAGGGCCTTTTTCAATGAGCAGTTCTTC	CASSQEAGTSGRAFFNEQFF
.	TRBJ1-6	.	TRBV18	TGTGCCAGCTCACCGAGGTCGGGGAACTCCTATAATTCACCCCTCCACTTT	CASSPRSGNSYNSPLHF
TRBD1	TRBJ1-5	.	TRBV28	TGTGCCAGCAGTTTAGGGACAGCTTACTACGATTACGATCAGCCCCAGCATTTT	CASSLGTAYYDYDQPQHF
.	TRBJ2-1	.	TRBV2	TGTGCCAGCAGTAGGACAGAAGGTAATGAGCAGTTCTTC	CASSRTEGNEQFF
TRBD2	TRBJ2-1	.	TRBV5-6	TGTGCCAGCAGCTTGGTGGCTAGCGGGGACAATGAGCAGTTCTTC	CASSLVASGDNEQFF
.	TRBJ1-2	.	TRBV2	TGTGCCAGCAGTGAATCTATCCATTCCATAAGCTATGGCTACACCTTC	CASSESIHSISYGYTF
TRBD1	TRBJ2-7	.	TRBV28	TGTGCCAGCAGTTCCCCCGGGACAGGGGGCGGCTTAGATCTACTAACGGGAAGCTACGAGCAGTACTTC	CASSSPGTGGGLDLLTGSYEQYF
TRBD2	TRBJ2-1	.	TRBV19	TGTGCCAGTAGTATAGCGGGAGGCCCCTACAATGAGCAGTTCTTC	CASSIAGGPYNEQFF
.	TRBJ1-2	.	TRBV28	TGTGCCAGCAGTCTACTCAACGGGTCCCCGGCGAACTATGGCTACACCTTC	CASSLLNGSPANYGYTF
.	TRBJ2-3	.	TRBV20-1	TGCAGTGGTGTAGGCACAGATACGCAGTATTTT	CSGVGTDTQYF
TRBD1	TRBJ1-1	.	TRBV4-3	TGCGCCAGCAGCCCGCATACAGGGGGTTACACTGAAGCTTTCTTT	CASSPHTGGYTEAFF
TRBD2	TRBJ2-7	.	TRBV27	TGTGCCAGCAGTTTGAGCGGACTAGCGGAGCAGTACTTC	CASSLSGLAEQYF
.	TRBJ2-2	.	TRBV19	TGTGCCAGTACCCCGACAGTGAACACCGGGGAGCTGTTTTTT	CASTPTVNTGELFF
.	TRBJ1-5	.	TRBV10-2	TGCGCCAGCGGAGACCAGTGGGGCAATCAGCCCCAGCATTTT	CASGDQWGNQPQHF
TRBD1	TRBJ1-2	.	TRBV3-1/TRBV3-2	TGTGCCAGCAACGGACAGGGAGGAATCTATGGCTACACCTTC	CASNGQGGIYGYTF
.	TRBJ2-1	.	TRBV10-1	TGCGCCAGCAGTGACGGGGGAAGTTACAATGAGCAGTTCTTC	CASSDGGSYNEQFF
TRBD1	TRBJ2-7	.	TRBV27	TGTGCCAGCAGTCGTCAATCCGGGACAGCCGACTACGAGCAGTACTTC	CASSRQSGTADYEQYF
TRBD2	TRBJ2-2	once	TRBV7-2	TGTGCCAGCAGCTTACGAGCGGGAGCGATCACCGGGGAGCTGTTTTTT	CASSLRAGAITGELFF
.	TRBJ1-3	.	TRBV6-5	TGTGCCAGCAGATATGGGGGACTTGGAAACACCATATATTTT	CASRYGGLGNTIYF
.	TRBJ2-3	once	TRBV5-1	TGCGCCAGCAGCTTGGTTGGGGCAAAGGGCACAGATACGCAGTATTTT	CASSLVGAKGTDTQYF
.	TRBJ1-6	.	TRBV9	TGTGCCAGCAGCGTAGTGAGCGGTTCACCCCTCCACTTT	CASSVVSGSPLHF
TRBD1	TRBJ2-7	.	TRBV19	TGTGCCAGTAGTAAGGGAAACCCGGGACAGCTCTACGAGCAGTACTTC	CASSKGNPGQLYEQYF
TRBD2	TRBJ2-6	.	TRBV28	TGTGCCTCAGGCCTAGCGGGAGCTGGGGCCAACGTCCTGACTTTC	CASGLAGAGANVLTF
.	TRBJ2-7	.	TRBV28	TGTGCCAGCAGTCCCGGGGGTGAGAGACTCTCCTACGAGCAGTACTTC	CASSPGGERLSYEQYF
.	TRBJ2-3	.	TRBV7-2	TGTGCCAGCAGCCTGCGGGTAGGCGGTGTTATCACAGATACGCAGTATTTT	CASSLRVGGVITDTQYF
.	TRBJ1-5	.	TRBV28	TGTGCCAGCAGGCTGACTAGTCCCGCTAATCAGCCCCAGCATTTT	CASRLTSPANQPQHF
.	TRBJ1-2	few	TRBV27	TGTGCCAGCAGTTTAACGGGAGGTCGGTATGGCTACACCTTC	CASSLTGGRYGYTF
TRBD1	TRBJ1-1	few	TRBV18	TGTGCCAGCTCACCAGACAGGGGGGGAGTGAACACTGAAGCTTTCTTT	CASSPDRGGVNTEAFF
.	TRBJ2-7	few	TRBV11-2	TGTGCCAGCAGCCGCGCCTACGAGCAGTACTTC	CASSRAYEQYF
.	TRBJ2-7	.	TRBV11-2	TGTGCCAGCAGCTGGGGCAAGGGCCGATCCTACGAGCAGTACTTC	CASSWGKGRSYEQYF